The clone carrying this TCR beta chain has a single count. Its antigen remains unknown. CDR1 and CDR2 (germline): SGHVS, FQNEAQ. CDR3 size: 16 residues. V lost 2 bases and J lost 3, with 16 bases in between. The sample belongs to a study of chemoradiotherapy in HPV16-positive cancers. Study-level information: A couple of HPV16-positive patients' cells yielded candidate HPV-specific clones and common motifs.

Study conclusions and caveats: Non-HPV-specific T cells did not expand in tumors during treatment, whereas candidate HPV-specific clones and E7-related motifs did.

Measured with immunoSEQ multiplex PCR; TCRdb has only the in-frame clones, and not every one. This sample has around 5,200 clones, with roughly 85% found just once. The rearrangement joins TRBV7-8 to TRBJ2-5, with a possible D match to TRBD1 (5 bases). The sequences come from tumor tissue, collected from a patient who underwent chemoradiotherapy. The receptor was derived from a human donor with HPV-associated anogenital cancer. Here the CDR3 reads CASSLRVGVLKETQYF. The CDR3 DNA follows: TGTGCCAGCAGCTTAAGGGTAGGGGTTCTAAAAGAGACCCAGTACTTC.